This TCR beta chain is drawn from a study of identical twins listed by TCRdb under 2016. Background on the whole study: TCR alpha and beta repertoires from monozygotic twins, unrelated adults of various ages and cord blood were deep-sequenced to test whether fetal clonotypes persist. To rule out contamination, replicate twin experiments were performed at different times with different library preparation protocols.

As regards this clonotype: Its antigen remains undetermined. There are no base qualities to consult, and no much larger clone falls within one base.

Trimming takes 2 bases off V and 4 bases off J; junction bases not matched to a gene: 3. Per the germline V gene, MDHEN is the CDR1 and SYDVKM is the CDR2. Spanning cysteine to phenylalanine, the CDR3 consists of 15 amino acids. Only the CDR3 region is kept as DNA, spanning 45 bases read in frame from base 1. Beyond this particular receptor, the publication reports: Zero-insertion analyses could be partly confounded by invariant T cells such as MAIT and iNKT, although diverse VJ usage argued against such confounding for most clonotypes. In monozygotic twins, out-of-frame TCR alpha sharing was systematically underestimated by recombination models, although the models agreed with sharing between unrelated individuals. Compared with coincidental sharing between unrelated individuals, out-of-frame TCR alpha sequences shared between twins showed an excess of sequences with low generation probability. Because the same donors could not be followed over many years, conclusions were based on cross-sectional statistical analysis. The excess sharing between twins in beta out-of-frame sequences was weaker because fewer shared sequences reduced the signal-to-noise ratio. Abundant cord blood beta clonotypes carried fewer insertions; young adult naive repertoires showed a weaker similar trend, while memory repertoires showed none.

Library method: 5' RACE. For sequencing, an Illumina HiSeq 2000 was employed. A universal primer binding site was added through template switching, and the final cDNA carried a unique molecular identifier so that TCR cDNA molecules could be counted accurately. Specific primers in the conserved constant-segment region were used to synthesize first-strand cDNA for TCR alpha and beta chains. To control for contamination, every cDNA library carried two barcodes: a SMART-Mk sample barcode plus Illumina barcodes. TruSeq adapter sequences, together with Illumina sample barcodes, were added in two successive PCR steps. The TCR alpha and beta cDNA libraries were sequenced on the Illumina HiSeq platform using custom primers. Turning to the authors' computational methods: Unique molecular identifiers were extracted from raw reads with MiGEC, and CDR3 positions were determined with MiXCR. For each individual, recombination models were inferred using an EM algorithm with the repgenHMM and IGoR tools. Shared clonotype analysis was performed with the tcR package in R, normalizing sharing by the product of cloneset sizes. Out-of-frame nonproductive sequences were analyzed to study raw recombination free of thymic and clonal selection effects. TCRdb itself trimmed the public reads at Q25 with fastp, ran MiXCR and retained productive beta chains. Entries that share a CDR3 protein sequence are merged under the most common genes and DNA. What appears here as the V and J calls and clone size reflects TCRdb's work, not the paper's. The sample table holds roughly 250,000 distinct CDR3 sequences, of which 6% to 8% were seen once. Approximately 5.4% of the sample goes to the ten largest clones.

Every donor in the study was a healthy Caucasian. The twin cohort consisted of three pairs of female monozygotic twins, all aged 18 to 29 years. CD4+ and CD8+ T cell populations were isolated with positive isolation kits from Invitrogen. The same specimen was also included in a second study, on yellow fever vaccine responses in identical twins. The second source states: The authors reported that the T cell response to vaccination in identical twins appeared partly convergent and partly personalized. Focusing on identical twins, the study followed the T cell clones that responded to the vaccine, and did so with precision.

This clonotype was obtained from a woman under 30 in good health. The sample was CD8+ T cells sorted from blood. This receptor chain uses TRBV28 and TRBJ2-1; 9 junctional bases match TRBD2. The nucleotide sequence reads as follows: TGTGCCAGCAGTTTAAGCGGGAGGTCGTACAATGAGCAGTTCTTC. Translated, it gives CASSLSGRSYNEQFF.